These T cell receptor beta chains were read from a single sample in a study of CXCR3-negative and CXCR3-positive naive CD8 T cells. TCRdb reprocessed the 5' RACE reads and keeps a single row for each CDR3 protein, giving no DNA. The data include tens of thousands of distinct CDR3 sequences; the top ten clones carry 0.62%. Sequencing was done on a sample of naive CXCR3+ CD8+ T cells from blood. All receptors come from a human donor in good health. Some clones in this sample may be carry-over from other donors' samples. The CDR3 runs from the conserved cysteine through the conserved F or W. The order of the fields is V gene, J gene, CDR3 protein.

TRBV7-9	TRBJ2-5	CASRWTEPTGTQYF
TRBV7-2	TRBJ2-7	CASSLADSDEQYF
TRBV7-8	TRBJ1-5	CASSLGGGLQQPQHF
TRBV29-1	TRBJ2-7	CSVDGLAGGPAYEQYF
TRBV7-9	TRBJ2-1	CASSFRTSYNEQFF
TRBV7-2	TRBJ2-1	CASSLRTGGVYNEQFF
TRBV12-3/TRBV12-4	TRBJ1-1	CASSPGSGTEAFF
TRBV6-6	TRBJ1-5	CASSYWDSNQPQHF
TRBV12-3/TRBV12-4	TRBJ1-2	CASSLESGYYGYTF
TRBV25-1	TRBJ2-1	CASSEYFGTARLAETNNEQFF
TRBV29-1	TRBJ2-1	CSVESGLSSYNEQFF
TRBV14	TRBJ2-5	CASSQPGPRETQYF
TRBV15	TRBJ2-3	CATSRDPLSADTQYF
TRBV5-1	TRBJ2-1	CASEEHRGDEQFF
TRBV28	TRBJ2-7	CASRGESSYEQYF
TRBV30	TRBJ2-1	CAWSPTSGRGSNEQFF
TRBV21-1	TRBJ2-1	CASNAGHLYNEQFF
TRBV20-1	TRBJ2-1	CSASTLAGYNEQFF
TRBV29-1	TRBJ1-1	CSVEMGGSEAFF
TRBV29-1	TRBJ2-3	CSVEGSSGSIDTQYF
TRBV4-1	TRBJ2-7	CASSQAGEQYF
TRBV27	TRBJ2-7	CASSMDRDYYEQYF
TRBV6-6	TRBJ1-1	CASSPDRDEAFF
TRBV7-2	TRBJ2-7	CASSSLDHSYEQYF
TRBV20-1	TRBJ2-1	CSASPSGRASLISEQFF
TRBV19	TRBJ1-2	CASSAHRGPSNYGYTF
TRBV4-1	TRBJ2-3	CASSSILVGDTQYF
TRBV4-1	TRBJ2-1	CASSHPRTSGTDEQFF
TRBV6-6	TRBJ2-2	CASSYILAGGPTGELFF
TRBV4-1	TRBJ2-5	CASSARLAGDQETQYF
TRBV11-2	TRBJ2-1	CASSLETSWDEQFF
TRBV5-6	TRBJ2-3	CASIILATTTDTQYF
TRBV9	TRBJ1-2	CASSGDRDYGYTF
TRBV29-1	TRBJ2-6	CSVSSGRAGANVLTF
TRBV4-1	TRBJ1-5	CASSPQYSGNQPQHF
TRBV6-5	TRBJ2-5	CASSYPSEQGTGSPETQYF
TRBV28	TRBJ2-3	CASSFPGQGEDTQYF
TRBV28	TRBJ2-2	CASSLWTESAGELFF
TRBV2	TRBJ2-7	CASKGGYEQYF
TRBV7-7	TRBJ2-7	CASSLASGLEQYF
TRBV29-1	TRBJ2-7	CSVEQPRGAQSYEQYF
TRBV5-1	TRBJ1-6	CASSLGGGRSSPLHF
TRBV12-3/TRBV12-4	TRBJ1-2	CASSFWPNYGYTF
TRBV4-1	TRBJ2-1	CASSQDPGLAYNEQFF
TRBV7-7	TRBJ2-3	CASSSQLGVQGTDTQYF
TRBV7-6	TRBJ2-3	CASSFSGTGADTQYF
TRBV6-2/TRBV6-3	TRBJ2-7	CASSYSAGVDEQYF
TRBV7-6	TRBJ2-5	CASSLLGLEETQYF
TRBV6-2/TRBV6-3	TRBJ1-1	CASSYPSTEAFF
TRBV6-5	TRBJ1-1	CASSWGKNTEAFF
TRBV28	TRBJ2-3	CASSFASDTQYF
TRBV30	TRBJ2-7	CAWSWDRGYEQYF
TRBV29-1	TRBJ2-7	CSAPGPEGEQYF
TRBV20-1	TRBJ1-2	CSARDEGGAEGYTF
TRBV29-1	TRBJ2-7	CSVEDHRRGYEQYF
TRBV5-5	TRBJ2-2	CASSSVGRDTGELFF
TRBV28	TRBJ2-5	CASSPRTQETQYF
TRBV11-1	TRBJ2-2	CASSLNNLRYTGELFF
TRBV20-1	TRBJ2-3	CSVPGAAADTQYF